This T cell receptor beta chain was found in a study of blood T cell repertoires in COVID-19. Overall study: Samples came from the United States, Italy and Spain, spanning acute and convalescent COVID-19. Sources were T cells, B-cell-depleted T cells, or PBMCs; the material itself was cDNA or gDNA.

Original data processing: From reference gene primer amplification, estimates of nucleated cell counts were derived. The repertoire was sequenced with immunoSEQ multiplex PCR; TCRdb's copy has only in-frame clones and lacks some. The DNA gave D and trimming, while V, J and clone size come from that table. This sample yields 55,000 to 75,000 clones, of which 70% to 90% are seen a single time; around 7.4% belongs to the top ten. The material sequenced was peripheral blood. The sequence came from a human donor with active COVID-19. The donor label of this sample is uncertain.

CDR3 sequence: CASSLTSGAVEAFF. CDR3 in DNA: TGCGCCAGCAGCTTGACGAGTGGGGCCGTTGAAGCTTTCTTT. This sequence joins TRBV5-1 and TRBJ1-1; D is perhaps TRBD1 (5 bases). Trimming took 1 base from V and 7 from J, leaving 14 bases between them. CDR1 SGHRS and CDR2 YFSETQ come from the germline V gene. This CDR3 spans 14 amino acids.